These T cell receptor beta chains were read from a single sample in a study of beta chain features in type 1 diabetes. The protocol was immunoSEQ multiplex PCR, while the TCRdb copy is restricted to in-frame clones and leaves out a portion. This sample carries 130,000 or so clones, approximately 15% of them seen once, and the ten largest clones take roughly 2.6%. The sequenced material came from central memory CD4+ T cells from blood. All receptors derive from a man younger than 30 with type 1 diabetes. Each CDR3 is given without its conserved first and last residue. A row's size may be missing; if present it is once, few, many or a size class.

>TRBV15|TRBJ2-7|few
ATSRDGQSYEQY
>TRBV28|TRBJ1-4|-
ASTSLEGGKLF
>TRBV14|TRBJ2-2|-
ASSQTIGSAGELF
>TRBV7-2|TRBJ2-1|many
ASSFGRNNEQF
>TRBV20-1|TRBJ2-7|-
SASSYEQY
>TRBV28|TRBJ2-1|few
ASSQLGAEGNEQF
>TRBV7-2|TRBJ2-1|-
ASSPPDFYNEQF
>TRBV15|TRBJ1-5|-
ATSRTGQHQPQH
>TRBV4-2|TRBJ2-5|-
ASSQAPWTGRETQY
>TRBV5-1|TRBJ2-3|-
ASSPNGGLTDTQY
>TRBV9|TRBJ2-7|few
ASSPQGWEQQY
>TRBV2|TRBJ1-5|few
ASSESTGRNQPQH
>TRBV6-5|TRBJ2-2|many
ASRYTSGNTGELF
>TRBV19|TRBJ1-1|-
ASSIISAGNTEAF
>TRBV5-4|TRBJ2-7|few
ASSDASSGSYEQY
>TRBV4-3|TRBJ2-7|few
ASSQGPNGAYEQY
>TRBV5-1|TRBJ2-7|-
ASSKRGQGERYEQY
>TRBV30|TRBJ1-2|-
AWSSGTGVGGYT
>TRBV29-1|TRBJ2-2|-
SVVSGGPHPNTGELF
>TRBV2|TRBJ2-3|few
ASRPLRGTDTQY
>TRBV7-9|TRBJ2-5|-
ASSFRGEETQY
>TRBV5-6|TRBJ2-1|few
ASSYGTGPGLYNEQF
>TRBV6-6|TRBJ1-3|few
ASIAANSGNTIY
>TRBV7-2|TRBJ1-1|-
ASSGRGRGTEAF
>TRBV23-1|TRBJ2-2|-
ASSQKDRWENTGELF
>TRBV4-3|TRBJ1-4|-
ASSQTYEEKLF
>TRBV14|TRBJ1-1|few
ASSQEARQKAF
>TRBV5-1|TRBJ2-5|few
ASSSGDLTGTETQY
>TRBV7-9|TRBJ1-2|-
ASSLDSNNYGYT
>TRBV29-1|TRBJ1-2|few
SVDRGGYT
>TRBV5-4|TRBJ1-6|-
ASSLDQGVSPLH
>TRBV10-3|TRBJ2-3|-
AIRLQGAGDTQY
>TRBV7-9|TRBJ2-1|-
ASSSSSGTPAYNEQF
>TRBV21-1|TRBJ2-5|few
ATSGGPED
>TRBV7-2|TRBJ2-2|-
ASSSRGGELF
>TRBV6-5|TRBJ1-6|-
ASSTLTGAPLH
>TRBV6-1|TRBJ2-3|many
ASSEGINQGADTQY
>TRBV7-2|TRBJ2-5|many
ASSSQGSQETQY
>TRBV19|TRBJ2-1|-
ASSMWQGANNEQF
>TRBV6-1|TRBJ2-5|once
ASSRQETQY
>TRBV6-5|TRBJ2-7|few
ASSPQPEDYEQY
>TRBV2|TRBJ2-1|many
ASQLDSVNEQF
>TRBV6-1|TRBJ2-3|-
ASTSRRPSTDTQY
>TRBV5-8|TRBJ2-2|few
ASSLADRGTGELF
>TRBV7-7|TRBJ2-1|-
ASSPTSGRGHEQF
>TRBV13|TRBJ2-5|-
ASSLSREVTQY
>TRBV30|TRBJ1-1|-
AWSRGVRTEAF
>TRBV19|TRBJ2-3|once
ASSIEPGDTQY
>TRBV2|TRBJ2-4|few
ASKASGRLNIQY
>TRBV14|TRBJ2-7|-
ASSQGTGHEQY
>TRBV4-2|TRBJ2-3|few
ASSQDLSTDTQY